The entry that follows covers one TCR beta chain sequence. Its specificity is unknown. The data stem from a study of long-term antiretroviral therapy in people with HIV. Study-level findings and limits: CDR3 length ranges were narrower in HIV repertoires than in controls.

At survey level, the immunoSEQ assay was run in its v3.0 version. A per-sample goal of roughly 35,000-55,000 T-cell genomes was targeted by sequencing. Clones were sequenced by immunoSEQ multiplex PCR, and TCRdb holds only the in-frame ones, with some missing. Among about 35,000 clones listed, around 94% were seen once. The CDR3 sequence is 15 residues long. The germline CDR1 and CDR2 sequences are MNHEY and SMNVEV (reference sequence). Trimming pared 5 bases from V and 0 bases from J, leaving 12 bases between. Specimen: unsorted PBMCs, collected 4.1 years after starting antiretroviral therapy. This chain links TRBV27 with TRBJ2-3, with D uncertain. The sequence was collected from a woman in her forties or fifties with HIV. Here the CDR3 reads CASSLQDPSTDTQYF. The CDR3 region has the DNA TGTGCCAGCAGTCTCCAGGACCCTAGCACAGATACGCAGTATTTT.